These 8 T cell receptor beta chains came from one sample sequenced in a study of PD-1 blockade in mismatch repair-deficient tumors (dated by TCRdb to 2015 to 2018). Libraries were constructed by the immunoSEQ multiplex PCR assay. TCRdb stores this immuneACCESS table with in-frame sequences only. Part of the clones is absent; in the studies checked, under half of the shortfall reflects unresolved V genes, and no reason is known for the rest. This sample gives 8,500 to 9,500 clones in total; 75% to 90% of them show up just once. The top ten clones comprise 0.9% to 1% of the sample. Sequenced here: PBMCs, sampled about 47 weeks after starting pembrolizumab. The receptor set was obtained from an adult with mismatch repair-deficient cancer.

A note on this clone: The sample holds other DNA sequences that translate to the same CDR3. CDR3: CAWSLTGGTDTQYF. The CDR3 DNA reads as TGTGCCTGGAGCTTGACAGGGGGCACAGATACGCAGTATTTT. The chain recombines TRBV30 with TRBJ2-3; 8 bases line up with TRBD1. Germline assignment: CDR1 GTSNPN and CDR2 SVGIG (reference sequence). This CDR3 is built from 14 residues. Unmatched junction bases numbered 3, after V lost 3 bases and J lost 1 base.

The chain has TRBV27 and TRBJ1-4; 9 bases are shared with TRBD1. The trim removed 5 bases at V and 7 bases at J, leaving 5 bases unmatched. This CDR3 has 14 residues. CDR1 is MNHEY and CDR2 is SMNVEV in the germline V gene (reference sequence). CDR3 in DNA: TGTGCCAGCAGTGCGGACAGGGGAATTGAAAAACTGTTTTTT. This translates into CASSADRGIEKLFF.

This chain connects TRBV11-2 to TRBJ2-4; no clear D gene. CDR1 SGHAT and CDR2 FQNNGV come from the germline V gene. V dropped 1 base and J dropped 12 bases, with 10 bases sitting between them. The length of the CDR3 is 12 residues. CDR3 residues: CASSLASVTQYF. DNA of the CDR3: TGTGCCAGCAGCTTAGCCAGCGTCACTCAGTACTTC.

CDR3 protein: CAISASTTGGSSYNEQFF. The CDR3 DNA reads as TGTGCCATCAGTGCCTCCACGACAGGGGGAAGCTCCTACAATGAGCAGTTCTTC. The chain carries TRBV10-3 and TRBJ2-1, with 9 nucleotides matching TRBD1. V lost 4 bases to trimming and J lost 0 bases; unmatched junction nucleotides: 10. This CDR3 contains 18 residues. Germline CDR1 reads ENHRY; CDR2 reads SYGVKD.

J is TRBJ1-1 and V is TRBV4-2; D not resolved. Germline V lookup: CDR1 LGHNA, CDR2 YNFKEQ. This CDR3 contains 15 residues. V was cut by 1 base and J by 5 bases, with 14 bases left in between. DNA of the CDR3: TGTGCCAGCAGCCAAGTGGAGGGTGAGGGAACTGAAGCTTTCTTT. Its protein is CASSQVEGEGTEAFF.

CDR3 bases: TGTGCCAGCAGTTACTCGGTGACAGGGGGCGACTATGGCTACACCTTC. Its translation is CASSYSVTGGDYGYTF. This chain joins TRBV6-5 and TRBJ1-2, with 10 bases identical to TRBD1. Germline-derived CDR1 and CDR2 are MNHEY and SVGAGI. CDR3 length equals 16 residues. Trimming removed 0 bases from V and 3 bases from J; junction bases left unmatched: 4.

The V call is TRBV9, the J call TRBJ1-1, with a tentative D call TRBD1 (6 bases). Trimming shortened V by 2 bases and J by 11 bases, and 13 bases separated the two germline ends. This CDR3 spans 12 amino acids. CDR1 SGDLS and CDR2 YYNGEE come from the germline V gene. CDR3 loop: CASSVAGGLAFF. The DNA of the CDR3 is TGTGCCAGCAGCGTGGCTGGGGGCTTGGCTTTCTTT.

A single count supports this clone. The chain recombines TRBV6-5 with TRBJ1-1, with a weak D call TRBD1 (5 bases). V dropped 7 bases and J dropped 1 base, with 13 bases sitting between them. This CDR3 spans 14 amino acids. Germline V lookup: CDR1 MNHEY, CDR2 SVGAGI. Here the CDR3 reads CASTNWGENTEAFF. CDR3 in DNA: TGTGCCAGCACAAACTGGGGGGAGAACACTGAAGCTTTCTTT.